Presented here are 26 T cell receptor beta chains from one specimen sequenced in a study of T cell changes during pregnancy in multiple sclerosis. Assay used: immunoSEQ multiplex PCR; TCRdb lists only in-frame clones, some missing. Here the sample spans some 60,000 clones, 80% to 95% being singletons. The sample was peripheral blood, taken after pregnancy. The receptor set was obtained from a female donor in good health, enrolled as a control in a pregnancy study.

The chain recombines TRBV6-1 with TRBJ1-5; 9 bases line up with TRBD1. CDR1 and CDR2 from the germline V gene are MNHNS and SASEGT. J was trimmed by 6 bases and V by 4 bases; bases with no gene match: 10. CDR3 length: 16 amino acids. The CDR3 is CASSAPGTGYGQPQHF. The CDR3 coding sequence is TGTGCCAGCAGTGCCCCCGGGACAGGGTATGGTCAGCCCCAGCATTTT.

The chain has TRBV2 and TRBJ1-2; maybe TRBD1 (6 bases). With 2 bases removed from V and 6 bases from J, the gap between germline ends came to 10 bases. Germline V gene data show CDR1 as SNHLY and CDR2 as FYNNEI. This CDR3 region has 13 residues. This CDR3 is CASSENRVDGYTF. CDR3 bases: TGTGCCAGCAGTGAAAACAGGGTGGATGGCTACACCTTC. Full variable domain (remainder filled in from reference TRBV2 and TRBJ1-2): EPEVTQTPSHQVTQMGQEVILRCVPISNHLYFYWYRQILGQKVEFLVSFYNNEISEKSEIFDDQFSVERPDGSNFTLKIRSTKLEDSAMYFCASSENRVDGYTFGSGTRLTVV.

This chain links TRBV11-3 with TRBJ2-1, with D possibly being TRBD2 (6 bases). Between the trimmed V and J ends, which lost 1 base and 4 bases, there was a span of 11 bases. Germline V CDR1 and CDR2: SGHNT, YENEEA. The CDR3 totals 15 residues. The CDR3 nucleotides are TGTGCCAGCAGCTTAGGACCGGGAGATTACAATGAGCAGTTCTTC. It translates to CASSLGPGDYNEQFF.

The genes are TRBV5-4 and TRBJ1-4; no reliable D call. V gave up 4 bases and J gave up 5 bases, with 12 bases separating them. The CDR3 runs 14 residues. Looked up from germline, CDR1 is SGHNT and CDR2 is YYREEE (reference sequence). CDR3 nucleotides: TGTGCCAGCAGCCTCGACACGGGGAATGAAAAACTGTTTTTT. Its protein product is CASSLDTGNEKLFF. Full variable domain (missing parts from reference TRBV5-4 and TRBJ1-4): ETGVTQSPTHLIKTRGQQVTLRCSSQSGHNTVSWYQQALGQGPQFIFQYYREEENGRGNFPPRFSGLQFPNYSSELNVNALELDDSALYLCASSLDTGNEKLFFGSGTQLSVL.

The chain recombines TRBV30 with TRBJ2-5, with TRBD2 identical over 7 bases. Germline values: CDR1 GTSNPN, CDR2 SVGIG (reference sequence). The CDR3 runs 13 residues. V trimming: 0 bases; J trimming: 6 bases; junction bases outside the gene matches: 4. The CDR3 spells CAWSVKGGKTQYF. CDR3 nucleotides: TGTGCCTGGAGTGTTAAGGGAGGGAAGACCCAGTACTTC.

V gene TRBV27 combines with J gene TRBJ2-7; D is undetermined. The V gene lost 5 bases and the J gene lost 4 bases, with 12 bases spanning the gap. The CDR3 has 13 amino acids. Germline-derived CDR1 and CDR2 are MNHEY and SMNVEV (reference sequence). This CDR3 is CASSRTVPYEQYF. The CDR3 region has the DNA TGTGCCAGCAGTAGAACAGTTCCTTACGAGCAGTACTTC.

This clone came up once. V usage is TRBV25-1 and J usage is TRBJ1-4, with 7 bases aligning to TRBD1. The junction had 8 bases not matched to a gene; V was cut back by 4 bases and J by 0 bases. The CDR3 totals 17 residues. CDR1 is MGHDK and CDR2 is SYGVNS in the germline V gene. This CDR3 is CASSARQGRATNEKLFF. DNA of the CDR3: TGTGCCAGCAGTGCCCGACAGGGCCGCGCAACTAATGAAAAACTGTTTTTT.

The chain is built from TRBV5-1 and TRBJ2-7; D ambiguous. The CDR3 runs to 14 residues. From germline, CDR1 is SGHRS and CDR2 YFSETQ. V lost 0 bases and J 0 bases, leaving 7 bases between the germline ends. Written as DNA, the CDR3 is TGCGCCAGCAGCTTGGGCAGAACCTCCTACGAGCAGTACTTC. This encodes CASSLGRTSYEQYF. Variable domain in full (rest from reference TRBV5-1 and TRBJ2-7): KAGVTQTPRYLIKTRGQQVTLSCSPISGHRSVSWYQQTPGQGLQFLFEYFSETQRNKGNFPGRFSGRQFSNSRSEMNVSTLELGDSALYLCASSLGRTSYEQYFGPGTRLTVT.

The rearrangement links TRBV5-3 to TRBJ1-6; 7 bases map to TRBD1. TRBV5-3 is marked as an open reading frame, function uncertain. The V gene end was trimmed by 0 bases and the J gene end by 6 bases; junction bases not matched to a gene: 6. This CDR3 spans 16 amino acids. Here the CDR3 reads CARSLGTGTANSPLHF. Here the CDR3 DNA reads TGTGCCAGAAGCTTGGGAACCGGGACAGCTAATTCACCCCTCCACTTT.

The chain uses TRBV18 and TRBJ2-7, with TRBD1 matching over 7 bases. The CDR3 totals 12 residues. The germline V gene has CDR1 KGHSH and CDR2 LQKENI. J lost 4 bases, V lost 3 bases, and 0 bases had no gene match. This CDR3 is CASSPGQYEQYF. The DNA of the CDR3 is TGTGCCAGCTCACCGGGACAGTACGAGCAGTACTTC.

J is TRBJ2-1 and V is TRBV6-5; no reliable D call. The CDR3 is 15 residues long. Germline CDR1 is MNHEY and CDR2 is SVGAGI. V lost 0 bases to trimming and J lost 2 bases, with 8 bases between them. CDR3 nucleotides: TGTGCCAGCAGTTACTCCATGCAGGCCTACAATGAGCAGTTCTTC. Its translation: CASSYSMQAYNEQFF.

V and J are TRBV20-1 and TRBJ1-2; D ambiguous. Germline V gives CDR1 DFQATT, CDR2 SNEGSKA (reference sequence). Trimming pared 3 bases from V and 10 bases from J, leaving 12 bases between. There are 11 residues in the CDR3. This CDR3 reads CSASGQNSYTF. The CDR3 DNA follows: TGCAGTGCTAGTGGCCAGAATTCCTACACCTTC.

This clone showed up just a few times. The rearrangement links TRBV7-9 to TRBJ1-2, with TRBD1 matching over 8 bases. Germline-derived CDR1 and CDR2 are SEHNR and FQNEAQ (reference sequence). The V and J ends lost 4 bases and 6 bases, in that order; junction bases with no gene match: 7. The CDR3 contains 14 residues. The CDR3 DNA reads as TGTGCCAGCAGCTCCCGACAGGGGACCAATGGCTACACCTTC. Its protein product is CASSSRQGTNGYTF.

The chain joins TRBV10-2 to TRBJ1-2; 7 bases match TRBD1. Germline loops: CDR1 WSHSY, CDR2 SAAADI. The CDR3 totals 13 residues. V shed 3 bases, J shed 3 bases, and the junction held 1 base outside the gene matches. The CDR3 sequence is CASSEDRDYGYTF. CDR3 DNA sequence: TGCGCCAGCAGTGAAGACAGGGACTATGGCTACACCTTC.

This clone was seen a handful of times. The chain employs TRBV7-9 and TRBJ1-4, with D perhaps matching TRBD1 (5 bases). Germline V lookup: CDR1 SEHNR, CDR2 FQNEAQ (reference sequence). Trimming took off 6 bases at V and 7 bases at J, with 15 bases between the two ends. This CDR3 spans 14 amino acids. In nucleotides, the CDR3 is TGTGCCAGCAGTCCACCAGGGATGCGTGAAAAACTGTTTTTT. Its protein product is CASSPPGMREKLFF. The full variable domain, its missing parts supplied by reference TRBV7-9 and TRBJ1-4, is DTGVSQNPRHKITKRGQNVTFRCDPISEHNRLYWYRQTLGQGPEFLTYFQNEAQLEKSRLLSDRFSAERPKGSFSTLEIQRTEQGDSAMYLCASSPPGMREKLFFGSGTQLSVL.

The V gene is TRBV2, the J gene TRBJ2-5; D unclear. This CDR3 comprises 11 residues. The V end was cut by 10 bases, the J end by 5 bases, with 11 bases between. Germline-derived CDR1 and CDR2 are SNHLY and FYNNEI. CDR3 amino acids: CATSPQETQYF. CDR3 coding DNA: TGTGCCACTTCCCCCCAGGAGACCCAGTACTTC.

The chain is built from TRBV7-2 and TRBJ2-7, with TRBD1 identical over 7 bases. The CDR3 is made up of 14 amino acids. The germline V gene encodes CDR1 SGHTA and CDR2 FQGNSA. The trim removed 1 base at V and 2 bases at J, leaving 2 bases unmatched. DNA for the CDR3: TGTGCCAGCAGCTTAGTAGGGGGCGCCTACGAGCAGTACTTC. Protein: CASSLVGGAYEQYF.

The chain recombines TRBV29-1 with TRBJ2-5; D not resolved. Judging by the DNA end, TRBJ2-7 fits better; the J call may be wrong. The CDR3 has 12 amino acids. The V gene's germline CDR1 is SQVTM and CDR2 ANQGSEA. In DNA form, the CDR3 reads TGCAGCGTTGCGTGGAGTAGCTACGAGCAGTACTTC. Its protein is CSVAWSSYEQYF.

This chain links TRBV5-1 with TRBJ2-7; 9 bases align to TRBD1. The CDR3 extends over 14 amino acids. Trimming removed 2 bases from V and 2 bases from J; junction bases left unmatched: 2. CDR1 and CDR2 (germline): SGHRS, YFSETQ. The CDR3 reads CASSLQGAPYEQYF. The CDR3 coding sequence is TGCGCCAGCAGCTTACAGGGGGCTCCCTACGAGCAGTACTTC. Full variable domain (rest looked up from reference TRBV5-1 and TRBJ2-7): KAGVTQTPRYLIKTRGQQVTLSCSPISGHRSVSWYQQTPGQGLQFLFEYFSETQRNKGNFPGRFSGRQFSNSRSEMNVSTLELGDSALYLCASSLQGAPYEQYFGPGTRLTVT.

The V gene is TRBV7-9, the J gene TRBJ2-1, with 8 nucleotides matching TRBD2. The CDR3 covers 17 residues. The ends lost 6 bases at V and 4 bases at J; junction bases unmatched: 14. Germline CDR1 reads SEHNR; CDR2 reads FQNEAQ (reference sequence). The CDR3, as DNA: TGTGCCAGCAGGCCCCCCCCCAAAGCGGGAGTTTACAATGAGCAGTTCTTC. This sequence encodes CASRPPPKAGVYNEQFF.

CDR3: CASTRTGGMNTEAFF. The CDR3 DNA reads as TGTGCCAGCACACGGACAGGGGGCATGAACACTGAAGCTTTCTTT. The chain recombines TRBV6-1 with TRBJ1-1; 11 bases match TRBD1. J lost 0 bases, V lost 7 bases, and 4 bases had no gene match. The CDR3 length is 15 residues. Per germline, CDR1 MNHNS and CDR2 SASEGT.

The chain links TRBV7-9 to TRBJ1-2; D perhaps matches TRBD1 (5 bases). Looked up from germline, CDR1 is SEHNR and CDR2 is FQNEAQ (reference sequence). CDR3 length: 16 residues. V dropped 0 bases and J dropped 5 bases, with 16 bases sitting between them. CDR3 bases: TGTGCCAGCAGCTTAGCGGCATGGGCAGGGCCTTATGGCTACACCTTC. Its protein product is CASSLAAWAGPYGYTF.

The CDR3 nucleotides are TGTGCCAGCAGCAGAGGGACACTGAACACTGAAGCTTTCTTT. Translated, it gives CASSRGTLNTEAFF. The rearrangement links TRBV7-9 to TRBJ1-1; D might be TRBD1 (6 bases). Germline V CDR1 and CDR2: SEHNR, FQNEAQ (reference sequence). Deletions cut 5 bases from V and 0 bases from J, with 10 bases between. The CDR3 is 14 residues long. Filled out from reference TRBV7-9 and TRBJ1-1, the complete variable domain reads DTGVSQNPRHKITKRGQNVTFRCDPISEHNRLYWYRQTLGQGPEFLTYFQNEAQLEKSRLLSDRFSAERPKGSFSTLEIQRTEQGDSAMYLCASSRGTLNTEAFFGQGTRLTVV.

This clone was observed a handful of times. The chain uses TRBV6-4 and TRBJ1-6; unclear D gene. Germline V gene data show CDR1 as MRHNA and CDR2 as SNTAGT. Trimming left V 0 bases short and J 7 bases short, with 4 bases between. The CDR3 spans 13 residues. CDR3 in amino acids: CASSDSLNSPLHF. CDR3 nucleotides: TGTGCCAGCAGTGACTCACTGAATTCACCCCTCCACTTT.

The chain combines TRBV7-2 with TRBJ1-1, with a tentative D call TRBD1 (6 bases). Trimming took off 6 bases at V and 9 bases at J, with 17 bases between the two ends. The CDR3 covers 13 residues. The V gene's germline CDR1 is SGHTA and CDR2 FQGNSA. This chain's CDR3 is CASSPAYRDQAFF. CDR3 in DNA: TGTGCCAGCAGTCCCGCTTACAGGGACCAAGCTTTCTTT.

This chain connects TRBV27 to TRBJ2-7, with D possibly matching TRBD2 (5 bases). The V end lost 4 bases, the J end lost 5 bases, and 12 bases lay between the germline ends. CDR1 and CDR2 (germline): MNHEY, SMNVEV (reference sequence). The CDR3 is 13 residues long. The DNA of the CDR3 is TGTGCCAGCAGTTCATTAGGGAGTCACGAGCAGTACTTC. Amino acids: CASSSLGSHEQYF.